A single TCR beta chain is shown here with its context. Antigen unknown. The repertoire was sequenced with immunoSEQ multiplex PCR; TCRdb's copy has only in-frame clones and lacks some. This table holds tens of thousands of clones, about four fifths found once. The source of the sample is a study of radiotherapy plus CTLA-4 blockade in lung cancer. Points from the study as a whole: Early shifts in blood T cell clones, with interferon-beta, reportedly predicted response best. Tumor-origin TCR clones grew in blood after radiotherapy plus ipilimumab.

V trimming: 5 bases; J trimming: 7 bases; junction bases outside the gene matches: 6. CDR1 MNHEY and CDR2 SMNVEV come from the germline V gene (reference sequence). The CDR3 has 14 amino acids. The source was peripheral blood, collected from a patient treated with radiotherapy plus ipilimumab. This chain uses TRBV27 with TRBJ1-5, with 9 positions matching TRBD1. The sequence came from a human donor with non-small cell lung cancer who had stable disease on radiotherapy plus ipilimumab. CDR3: CASSPDRGRQPQHF. The CDR3 bases are TGTGCCAGCAGTCCCGACAGGGGGAGACAGCCCCAGCATTTT.